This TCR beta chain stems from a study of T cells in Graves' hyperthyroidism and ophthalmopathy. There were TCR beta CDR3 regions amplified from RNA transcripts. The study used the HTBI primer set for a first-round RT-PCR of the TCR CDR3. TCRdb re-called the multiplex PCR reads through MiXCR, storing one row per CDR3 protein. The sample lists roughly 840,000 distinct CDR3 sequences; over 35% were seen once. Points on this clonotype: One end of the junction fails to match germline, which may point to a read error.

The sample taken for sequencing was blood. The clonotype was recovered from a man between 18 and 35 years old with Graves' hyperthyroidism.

The CDR3 region has the DNA TGTGCCAGCAGCCAGGAGGGGGCGGGCAACGTCCTGACTTTC. Translated: CASSQEGAGNVLTF. The chain couples TRBV4-1 to TRBJ2-6; tentative D call: TRBD1 (7 bases). This CDR3 region has 14 residues. Germline loops: CDR1 MGHRA, CDR2 YSYEKL.